The T cell receptor beta chain under discussion was sequenced for a study of T cells in Graves' hyperthyroidism and ophthalmopathy. RNA transcripts gave rise to amplified TCR beta CDR3 regions. Initially, a first-round RT-PCR of the TCR CDR3 employed the HTBI primer set. In TCRdb, the multiplex PCR reads were re-called with MiXCR into one record per CDR3 protein. The sample gives about 480,000 distinct CDR3 sequences, approximately 15% of which show up once; less than 20% is in the top ten. The study defined stable Graves' hyperthyroidism as no ophthalmopathy progression within 18 months. From germline, CDR1 is SEHNR and CDR2 FQNEAQ (reference sequence). V lost 6 bases, J lost 5 bases, and 13 bases lay in between. The CDR3 extends over 13 amino acids.

The chain combines TRBV7-9 with TRBJ2-5; TRBD1 might be the D (5 bases). The origin of this receptor is a woman aged 18-35 years with Graves' hyperthyroidism. Sequences were obtained from blood. DNA of the CDR3: TGTGCCAGCAGTCTTTACAGGCGTGAGACCCAGTACTTC. The encoded protein is CASSLYRRETQYF.